This T cell receptor beta chain appears in the sequencing data of a study of identical twins. Study-level results: Clonotypes of the beta chain that were abundant in cord blood carried fewer insertions (memory repertoires showed none).

The CDR3 totals 15 residues. Trimming at V came to 2 bases and at J to 2 bases, leaving 5 bases not matched to a gene. Germline CDR1 and CDR2: MDHEN and SYDVKM. On this clonotype itself: Its antigen is undetermined.

TCRdb called the 5' RACE reads again in MiXCR, with one record for every CDR3 protein. The sample lists about 1.7 million distinct CDR3 sequences, about 32% seen once, with roughly 0.3% in the top ten. The receptor was derived from a newborn girl in good health. The sample was cord blood. The J gene is TRBJ2-7, the V gene TRBV28; 8 bases align to TRBD1. The CDR3 bases are TGTGCCAGCAGTTTACGGGACAGGATAACCTACGAGCAGTACTTC. It specifies CASSLRDRITYEQYF.